This is a list of T cell receptor beta chains from one sample in a study of blood T cell repertoires in COVID-19. Produced via immunoSEQ multiplex PCR; TCRdb's table is partial and in-frame only. The table lists 200,000 to 300,000 clones, approximately 85% of them singletons. Source material: PBMCs or T cells enriched from blood (not recorded which). The receptors were sampled from a woman aged 50 to 60 who had recovered from COVID-19. Both conserved end residues are trimmed from each CDR3.

14,TRBV5-6,ASSSQTGFYNSPLH
14,TRBV5-1,ASSLGGASSYNEQF
12,TRBV2,ASRGDSLNTEAF
14,TRBV5-8,ASSLWLAGSSHEQY
15,TRBV25-1,ASSPEGIVGVGYGYT
13,TRBV27,ASSFRSGVRHEQY
15,TRBV27,ASSLRADPLSDQPQH
11,TRBV6-5,ASSYDRGNTIY
14,TRBV15,ATSGPSGGNTGELF
13,TRBV5-1,ASSLQLGGYTEAF
13,TRBV28,ASRTSGSGADTQY
14,TRBV18,ASSPPEAGASYGYT
11,TRBV11-2,ASSAQDLSEQF
11,TRBV30,AWSAGMRQPQH
13,TRBV18,ASSPPSRATGELF
14,TRBV15,ATSGGQQHGTDTQY
16,TRBV7-2,ASIHDLQGARESQPQH
9,TRBV2,ASRTEYGYT
14,TRBV16,ASSQRETGGWTEAF
13,TRBV6-5,ASSAAGGGGNTIY
11,TRBV6-5,ASSYGQYNEQF
13,TRBV28,ASRLAGMNTGELF
12,TRBV5-1,ASSLSWGHYGYT
12,TRBV3-1/TRBV3-2,ASSLGGEKNIQY
13,TRBV7-2,ASSLPRAGNYEQY
12,TRBV5-1,ASSPGQGYSPLH
11,TRBV27,ASSFSPREGYT
10,TRBV30,ARGTGYYGYT
12,TRBV7-7,ASSPDGTGTEQY
11,TRBV30,AWSVSGGSGAF
12,TRBV10-3,AISQVDVSYGYT
15,TRBV19,ASSIGSGKIGYNEQF
12,TRBV7-9,ASSLRDSHNEQF
11,TRBV7-3,ASSLTGEGEQY
11,TRBV7-2,ASSPLRGVIQY
13,TRBV11-3,ASSLEYRPNSPLH
16,TRBV4-3,ASSQVRTSGPSTDTQY
12,TRBV27,ASSPDRASETQY
12,TRBV2,ASTPAGVSEKLF
15,TRBV7-2,ASSQLSSWTDTGELF
12,TRBV6-1,ASSERQGGRGYT
12,TRBV7-8,ASRPSGAPYEQY